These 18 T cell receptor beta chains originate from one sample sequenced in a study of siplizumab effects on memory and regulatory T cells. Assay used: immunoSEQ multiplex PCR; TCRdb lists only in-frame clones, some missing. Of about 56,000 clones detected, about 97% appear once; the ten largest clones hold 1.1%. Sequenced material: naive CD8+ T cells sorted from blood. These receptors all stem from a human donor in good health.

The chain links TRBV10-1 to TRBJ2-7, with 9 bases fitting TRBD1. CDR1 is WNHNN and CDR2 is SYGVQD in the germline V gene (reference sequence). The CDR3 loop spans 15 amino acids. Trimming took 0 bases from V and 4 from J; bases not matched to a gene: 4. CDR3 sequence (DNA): TGCGCCAGCAGTGAGTCGGGACAGGGTTGGTACGAGCAGTACTTC. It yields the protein CASSESGQGWYEQYF.

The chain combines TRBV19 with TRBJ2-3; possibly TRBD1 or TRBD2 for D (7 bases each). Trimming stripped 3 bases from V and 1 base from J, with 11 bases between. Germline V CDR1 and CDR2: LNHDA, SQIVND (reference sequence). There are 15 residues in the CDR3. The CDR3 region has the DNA TGTGCCAGTAGTATCAGGGGGAGGGGCACAGATACGCAGTATTTT. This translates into CASSIRGRGTDTQYF.

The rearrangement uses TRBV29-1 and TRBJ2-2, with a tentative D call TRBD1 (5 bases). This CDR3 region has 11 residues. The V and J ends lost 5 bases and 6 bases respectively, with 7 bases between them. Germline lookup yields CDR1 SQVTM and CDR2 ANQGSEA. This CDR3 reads CSVQTAGELFF. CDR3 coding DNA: TGCAGCGTTCAGACAGCCGGGGAGCTGTTTTTT.

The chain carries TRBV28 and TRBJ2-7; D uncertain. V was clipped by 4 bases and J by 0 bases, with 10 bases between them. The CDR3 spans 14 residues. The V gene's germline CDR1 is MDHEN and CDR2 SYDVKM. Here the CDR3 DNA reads TGTGCCAGCAGTTACCCCGATAGCTCCTACGAGCAGTACTTC. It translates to CASSYPDSSYEQYF.

The CDR3: CASSMPQGAAYEQYF. The DNA for the CDR3 is TGTGCCAGTAGTATGCCACAGGGGGCCGCCTACGAGCAGTACTTC. The chain links TRBV19 to TRBJ2-7; TRBD1 matches 9 bases. Losses at the gene ends were 3 bases for V and 2 bases for J; bases not matched to a gene: 5. The length of the CDR3 is 15 residues. CDR1 is LNHDA and CDR2 is SQIVND in the germline V gene (reference sequence). Supplemented by reference TRBV19 and TRBJ2-7, the full variable domain reads DGGITQSPKYLFRKEGQNVTLSCEQNLNHDAMYWYRQDPGQGLRLIYYSQIVNDFQKGDIAEGYSVSREKKESFPLTVTSAQKNPTAFYLCASSMPQGAAYEQYFGPGTRLTVT.

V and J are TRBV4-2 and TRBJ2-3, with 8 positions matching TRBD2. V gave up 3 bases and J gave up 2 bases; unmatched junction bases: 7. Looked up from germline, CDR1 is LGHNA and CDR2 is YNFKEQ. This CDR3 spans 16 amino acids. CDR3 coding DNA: TGTGCCAGCAGCCATCAAGCGGGGGCGGCCACAGATACGCAGTATTTT. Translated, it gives CASSHQAGAATDTQYF.

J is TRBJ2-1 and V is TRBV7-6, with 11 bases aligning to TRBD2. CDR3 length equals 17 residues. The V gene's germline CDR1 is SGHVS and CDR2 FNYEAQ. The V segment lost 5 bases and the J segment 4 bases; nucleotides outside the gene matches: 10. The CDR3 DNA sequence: TGTGCCAGCAGCCCGTACCCGACTAGCGGGGTATACAATGAGCAGTTCTTC. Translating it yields CASSPYPTSGVYNEQFF.

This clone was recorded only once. CDR3 nucleotide sequence: TGTGCCAGCAGCGGGAGGACAGAGGACACGCAGTATTTT. Its translation is CASSGRTEDTQYF. The chain links TRBV9 to TRBJ2-3; possible D gene TRBD1, 6 bases. The CDR3 contains 13 residues. Trimming removed 3 bases at V and 9 bases at J, with 14 bases between. Germline V gene data show CDR1 as SGDLS and CDR2 as YYNGEE.

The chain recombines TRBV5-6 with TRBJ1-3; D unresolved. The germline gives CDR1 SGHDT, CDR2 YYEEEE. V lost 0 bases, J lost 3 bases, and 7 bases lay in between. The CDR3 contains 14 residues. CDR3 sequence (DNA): TGTGCCAGCAGCTTGGCCGTGGATGGAAACACCATATATTTT. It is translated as CASSLAVDGNTIYF.

In nucleotides, the CDR3 is TGTGCCAGCAGTGAAACCCGACTAGCGGGAAAAGATACGCAGTATTTT. This encodes CASSETRLAGKDTQYF. The V and J genes are TRBV2 and TRBJ2-3; 11 nucleotides match TRBD2. The germline V gene has CDR1 SNHLY and CDR2 FYNNEI. The CDR3 contains 16 residues. The ends lost 2 bases at V and 5 bases at J; junction bases unmatched: 6.

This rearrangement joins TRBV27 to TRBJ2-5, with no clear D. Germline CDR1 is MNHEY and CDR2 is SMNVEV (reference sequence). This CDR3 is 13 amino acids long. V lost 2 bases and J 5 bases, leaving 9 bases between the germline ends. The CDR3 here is CASSLLSDETQYF. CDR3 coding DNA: TGTGCCAGCAGTTTACTCTCCGACGAGACCCAGTACTTC.

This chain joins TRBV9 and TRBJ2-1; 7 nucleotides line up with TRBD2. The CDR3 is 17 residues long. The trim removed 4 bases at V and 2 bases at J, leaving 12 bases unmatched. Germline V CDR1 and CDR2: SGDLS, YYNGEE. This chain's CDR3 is CASSPRGPSGPYNEQFF. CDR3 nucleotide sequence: TGTGCCAGCAGCCCCCGAGGTCCTAGCGGCCCCTACAATGAGCAGTTCTTC.

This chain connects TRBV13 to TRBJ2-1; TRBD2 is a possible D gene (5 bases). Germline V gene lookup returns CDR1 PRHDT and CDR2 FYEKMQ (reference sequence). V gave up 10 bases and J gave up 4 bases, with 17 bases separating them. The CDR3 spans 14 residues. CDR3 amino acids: CATWERLSYNEQFF. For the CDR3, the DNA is TGTGCCACCTGGGAGCGCCTTTCGTACAATGAGCAGTTCTTC.

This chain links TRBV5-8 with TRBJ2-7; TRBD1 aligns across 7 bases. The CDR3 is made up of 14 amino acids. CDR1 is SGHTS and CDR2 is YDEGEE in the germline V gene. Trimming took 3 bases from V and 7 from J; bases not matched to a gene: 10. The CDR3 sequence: CASSSDRRKTEQYF. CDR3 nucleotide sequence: TGTGCCAGCAGCTCGGACAGGAGAAAGACTGAGCAGTACTTC.

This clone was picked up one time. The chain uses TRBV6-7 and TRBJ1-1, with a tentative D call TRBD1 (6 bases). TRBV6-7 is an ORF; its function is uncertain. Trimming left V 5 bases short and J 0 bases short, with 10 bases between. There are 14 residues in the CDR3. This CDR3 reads CASSPTGMNTEAFF. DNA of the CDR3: TGTGCCAGCAGTCCAACAGGGATGAACACTGAAGCTTTCTTT.

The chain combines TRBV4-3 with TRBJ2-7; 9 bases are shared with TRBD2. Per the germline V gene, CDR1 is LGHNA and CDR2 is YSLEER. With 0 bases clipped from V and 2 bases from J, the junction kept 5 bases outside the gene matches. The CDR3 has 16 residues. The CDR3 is CASSQDPPSGTYEQYF. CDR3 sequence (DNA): TGCGCCAGCAGCCAAGACCCCCCTAGCGGGACCTACGAGCAGTACTTC.

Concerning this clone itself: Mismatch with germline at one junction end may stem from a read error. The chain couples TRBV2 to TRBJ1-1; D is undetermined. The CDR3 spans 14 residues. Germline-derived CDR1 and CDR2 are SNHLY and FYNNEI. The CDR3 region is CASREVGRNTEAFF. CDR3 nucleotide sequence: TGTGCCAGCAGGGAAGTCGGCCGGAACACTGAAGCTTTCTTT.

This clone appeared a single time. In DNA form, the CDR3 reads TGCGCCAGCAGCTTGGCCACTGACGGTGAGCAGTTCTTC. This encodes CASSLATDGEQFF. The chain carries TRBV5-1 and TRBJ2-1, with D unresolved. Trimming stripped 0 bases from V and 9 bases from J, with 10 bases between. The germline V gene has CDR1 SGHRS and CDR2 YFSETQ. This CDR3 spans 13 amino acids.